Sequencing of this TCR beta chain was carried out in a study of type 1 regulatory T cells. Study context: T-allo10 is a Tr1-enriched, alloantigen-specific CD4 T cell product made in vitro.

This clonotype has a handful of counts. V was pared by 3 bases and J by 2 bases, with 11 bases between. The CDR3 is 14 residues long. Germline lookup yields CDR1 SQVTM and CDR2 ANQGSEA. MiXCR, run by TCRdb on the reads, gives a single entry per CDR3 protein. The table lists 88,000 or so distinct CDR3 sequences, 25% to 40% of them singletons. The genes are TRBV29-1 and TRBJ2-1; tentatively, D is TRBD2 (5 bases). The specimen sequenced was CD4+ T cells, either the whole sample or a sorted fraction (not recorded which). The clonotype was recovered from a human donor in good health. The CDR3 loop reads CSVEEDGAYNEQFF. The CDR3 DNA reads TGCAGCGTTGAGGAGGACGGGGCCTACAATGAGCAGTTCTTC.